This TCR beta chain was sequenced during a study of blood T cell repertoires in COVID-19. Study context: Italy, Spain and the United States were the sources of the convalescent and acute COVID-19 samples.

The repertoire was sequenced with immunoSEQ multiplex PCR; TCRdb's copy has only in-frame clones and lacks some. The sample records a few hundred thousand clones, 85% to 90% being singletons. Participant age was roughly 18 to 90 years, and participants resided in 24 US areas. Either two negative PCRs, clearance, or symptom resolution qualified Cohort 3 donors as recovered. Looked up from germline, CDR1 is SEHNR and CDR2 is FQNEAQ (reference sequence). With 5 bases removed from V and 4 bases from J, the gap between germline ends came to 8 bases. The CDR3 runs 12 residues. The source is a man in his forties or fifties who had recovered from COVID-19. This chain uses TRBV7-9 with TRBJ1-2; D is unresolved. Source material: PBMCs or T cells enriched from blood (not recorded which). CDR3 in amino acids: CASSNGGYGYTF. CDR3 in DNA: TGTGCCAGCAGCAACGGAGGCTATGGCTACACCTTC.